Each of the 6 T cell receptor beta chains below was sequenced from the same sample in a study of Graves' ophthalmopathy and Graves' hyperthyroidism. Amplified material comprised TCR beta CDR3 regions derived from RNA transcripts. Following a first-round RT-PCR that used HTBI primers, a second-round multiplex PCR was carried out. A single record per CDR3 protein comes from TCRdb applying MiXCR to the multiplex PCR reads. The top ten clones hold around 1.5% of a sample with about 400,000 distinct CDR3 sequences, 15% to 20% of them seen once. Sequenced sample: peripheral blood. The receptors originated from a woman aged 18 to 35 with Graves' ophthalmopathy.

This clonotype occurred many times. The chain joins TRBV6-5 to TRBJ1-1, with TRBD1 as a possible D gene (5 bases). CDR3 length: 14 amino acids. Looked up from germline, CDR1 is MNHEY and CDR2 is SVGAGI. The ends were cut back, 7 bases at V and 1 base at J, with 13 bases in the middle. The CDR3 region has the DNA TGTGCCAGCATCCGGGACGGGAAGAACACTGAAGCTTTCTTT. It encodes CASIRDGKNTEAFF.

At least ten counts were recorded for this clonotype. V gene TRBV6-5 combines with J gene TRBJ1-1; D may be TRBD1 (5 bases). The CDR3 sequence is 13 residues long. Trimming took off 0 bases at V and 5 bases at J, with 7 bases between the two ends. Germline V gene lookup returns CDR1 MNHEY and CDR2 SVGAGI. CDR3 protein: CASSYSGETEAFF. The CDR3 DNA sequence: TGTGCCAGCAGTTACTCGGGGGAGACTGAAGCTTTCTTT.

The sample holds a few counts of this clonotype. The CDR3 spells CASSLANRVRTEAFF. The CDR3, as DNA: TGTGCCAGCAGTTTAGCGAACAGGGTAAGGACTGAAGCTTTCTTT. The rearrangement links TRBV12-3 or TRBV12-4 to TRBJ1-1; D possibly corresponds to TRBD1 (6 bases). The CDR3 runs to 15 residues. Deletions cut 0 bases from V and 5 bases from J, with 13 bases between.

The sample holds many counts of this clonotype. J is TRBJ1-2 and V is TRBV28, with no clear D. V was shortened by 3 bases and J by 10 bases, with 12 bases between the two germline ends. Germline V gives CDR1 MDHEN, CDR2 SYDVKM. This CDR3 spans 12 amino acids. CDR3 sequence (DNA): TGTGCCAGCAGTTTCGCCCGACTCACCTACACCTTC. This gives the protein CASSFARLTYTF.

This clonotype was observed at least ten times. The genes are TRBV6-2 or TRBV6-3 and TRBJ1-5; D unresolved. Trimming stripped 2 bases from V and 3 bases from J, with 8 bases between. CDR1 MNHEY and CDR2 SVGEGT come from the germline V gene. The CDR3 totals 14 residues. CDR3 amino acids: CASSYGLVNQPQHF. The CDR3 coding sequence is TGTGCCAGCAGTTACGGGCTGGTCAATCAGCCCCAGCATTTT.

The sample holds many counts of this clonotype. The rearrangement uses TRBV6-1 and TRBJ1-3; D is perhaps TRBD1 (6 bases). V was shortened by 8 bases and J by 4 bases, with 15 bases between the two germline ends. There are 14 residues in the CDR3. Germline V gives CDR1 MNHNS, CDR2 SASEGT. This CDR3 reads CASGWGQEGNTIYF. The CDR3 region has the DNA TGTGCCAGCGGCTGGGGACAAGAGGGAAACACCATATATTTT.